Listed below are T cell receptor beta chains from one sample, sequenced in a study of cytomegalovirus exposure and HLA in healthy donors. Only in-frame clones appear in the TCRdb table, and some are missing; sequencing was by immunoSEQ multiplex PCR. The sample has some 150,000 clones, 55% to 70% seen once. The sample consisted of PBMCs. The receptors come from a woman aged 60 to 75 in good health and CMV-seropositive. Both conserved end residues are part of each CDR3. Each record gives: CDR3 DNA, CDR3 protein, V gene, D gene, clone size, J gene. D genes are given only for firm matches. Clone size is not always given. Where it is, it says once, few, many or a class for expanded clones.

DNA: TGTGCCAGCAGCCACTCCCTAGCGGGAGGGTACAATGAGCAGTTCTTC
CDR3: CASSHSLAGGYNEQFF
V: TRBV28
D: TRBD2
size: .
J: TRBJ2-1

DNA: TGTGCCAGCAGCTCCCTAGCGGGGTTCTACAATGAGCAGTTCTTC
CDR3: CASSSLAGFYNEQFF
V: TRBV7-8
D: TRBD2
size: few
J: TRBJ2-1

DNA: TGTGCCAGCAGCTTGGGTAGCGCCTTCTCCTACGAGCAGTACTTC
CDR3: CASSLGSAFSYEQYF
V: TRBV5-4
D: .
size: once
J: TRBJ2-7

DNA: TGTGCCTGGAGTGAGGTAGCGGGCGGGGAGCTGTTTTTT
CDR3: CAWSEVAGGELFF
V: TRBV30
D: TRBD2
size: .
J: TRBJ2-2

DNA: TGCGCCAGCGCGAAGGACAGCTATGGCTACACCTTC
CDR3: CASAKDSYGYTF
V: TRBV10-2
D: .
size: once
J: TRBJ1-2

DNA: TGTGCCAGCAGTGAGCTAGGAACCGGGGAGCTGTTTTTT
CDR3: CASSELGTGELFF
V: TRBV2
D: .
size: many
J: TRBJ2-2

DNA: TGTGCCAGCAGCCCAGGACAGGTTAAGTCCTACGAGCAGTACTTC
CDR3: CASSPGQVKSYEQYF
V: TRBV7-2
D: TRBD1
size: few
J: TRBJ2-7

DNA: TGCGCCAGCAGCCAAGACAGGGCGGGAGCGGGGGGTGAGCAGTTCTTC
CDR3: CASSQDRAGAGGEQFF
V: TRBV4-3
D: TRBD2
size: .
J: TRBJ2-1

DNA: TGTGCCAGCACCCAGGGCGGCAGGCAAGCTTTCTTT
CDR3: CASTQGGRQAFF
V: TRBV6-5
D: .
size: .
J: TRBJ1-1

DNA: TGTGCCAGTAGTCCAGGGACAGGCAGATCCTCTGGAAACACCATATATTTT
CDR3: CASSPGTGRSSGNTIYF
V: TRBV19
D: TRBD1
size: .
J: TRBJ1-3

DNA: TGTGCCAGCAGCTTAGACTGGCACAGCTCCTACAATGAGCAGTTCTTC
CDR3: CASSLDWHSSYNEQFF
V: TRBV7-2
D: .
size: .
J: TRBJ2-1

DNA: TGTGCCAGCAGCTACAGCCTAGCGGGAGTAAATGAGCAGTTCTTC
CDR3: CASSYSLAGVNEQFF
V: TRBV6-5
D: TRBD2
size: .
J: TRBJ2-1

DNA: TGTGCCACCAGCCTTGACAGGGGCAATCAGCCCCAGCATTTT
CDR3: CATSLDRGNQPQHF
V: TRBV15
D: TRBD1
size: .
J: TRBJ1-5

DNA: TGCGCCAGCAGGTCGAAGCGGGACGCTAGCACAGATACGCAGTATTTT
CDR3: CASRSKRDASTDTQYF
V: TRBV5-1
D: TRBD2
size: few
J: TRBJ2-3

DNA: TGTGCCAGCAGCGCCGGGACTAGCTATTACAATGAGCAGTTCTTC
CDR3: CASSAGTSYYNEQFF
V: TRBV9
D: TRBD2
size: once
J: TRBJ2-1

DNA: TGTGCCAGCAGTTTCACAGGGGTGACTGAAGCTTTCTTT
CDR3: CASSFTGVTEAFF
V: TRBV7-9
D: TRBD1
size: .
J: TRBJ1-1

DNA: TGTGCCAGCAGTGACTCGAAGGGACAACCCCTCCACTTT
CDR3: CASSDSKGQPLHF
V: TRBV6-4
D: .
size: .
J: TRBJ1-6

DNA: TGTGCCAGCAGTACCGGACAGAGTCTCGTGTACTTC
CDR3: CASSTGQSLVYF
V: TRBV27
D: .
size: .
J: TRBJ2-7

DNA: TGTGCCAGCAGCTTAGCTGGCGGGAGGACCCACAATGAGCAGTTCTTC
CDR3: CASSLAGGRTHNEQFF
V: TRBV7-9
D: TRBD2
size: .
J: TRBJ2-1

DNA: TGTGCCAGCAGCAAAGAGGGAGGGCTTGGCGAGCAGTACTTC
CDR3: CASSKEGGLGEQYF
V: TRBV21-1
D: .
size: .
J: TRBJ2-7

DNA: TGTGCCAGCAGTTCTAGGACAGGGGATGGAAGCTACGAGCAGTACTTC
CDR3: CASSSRTGDGSYEQYF
V: TRBV28
D: TRBD1
size: .
J: TRBJ2-7

DNA: TGCAGCGTTGAAGATAGTGTGGGGGGAGTGGGTGGGCCCCAGTACTTC
CDR3: CSVEDSVGGVGGPQYF
V: TRBV29-1
D: .
size: .
J: TRBJ2-5

DNA: TGTGCCAGCAGTGGGATGACAGGGATTAGGACTGAAGCTTTCTTT
CDR3: CASSGMTGIRTEAFF
V: TRBV28
D: TRBD1
size: .
J: TRBJ1-1

DNA: TGCGCCAGCAGCTCCCGGGACAGCTCTGTTGGCTACACCTTC
CDR3: CASSSRDSSVGYTF
V: TRBV5-1
D: TRBD1
size: .
J: TRBJ1-2

DNA: TGTGCCAGCAGCCAAGGTCTTCTTTCTGGAAACACCATATATTTT
CDR3: CASSQGLLSGNTIYF
V: TRBV4-2
D: .
size: .
J: TRBJ1-3

DNA: TGTGCCAGCAGCAATCCTCCCGTGGTAATCAGGATTCCCTACGAGCAGTACTTC
CDR3: CASSNPPVVIRIPYEQYF
V: TRBV21-1
D: .
size: .
J: TRBJ2-7

DNA: TGTGCCAGCAGCTCCGTGTTGATCGGCGGGCTACTTGAGACCCAGTACTTC
CDR3: CASSSVLIGGLLETQYF
V: TRBV7-2
D: .
size: .
J: TRBJ2-5

DNA: TGCAGCGTGGGAAACCACAGGGATCGGCGTGGCTACACCTTC
CDR3: CSVGNHRDRRGYTF
V: TRBV29-1
D: .
size: .
J: TRBJ1-2

DNA: TGTGCCAGTACCCCTCGGACAGGGAGTCTCCCCCACAGTTTC
CDR3: CASTPRTGSLPHSF
V: TRBV19
D: TRBD1
size: .
J: TRBJ1-2

DNA: TGTGCCAGCAGGACAATCCTCTCCTACGAGCAGTACTTC
CDR3: CASRTILSYEQYF
V: TRBV28
D: .
size: .
J: TRBJ2-7

DNA: TGCGCCAGCAGCGAACGACAGGATCACACAGATACGCAGTATTTT
CDR3: CASSERQDHTDTQYF
V: TRBV5-1
D: .
size: .
J: TRBJ2-3

DNA: TGTGCCAGCAGCCTCGGCGGGGGGGGCAGGGCAGATACGCAGTATTTT
CDR3: CASSLGGGGRADTQYF
V: TRBV11-2
D: TRBD2
size: .
J: TRBJ2-3

DNA: TGTGCCAGCAGTTACGAGAAGGGCAGGGACACCATATATTTT
CDR3: CASSYEKGRDTIYF
V: TRBV6-5
D: .
size: .
J: TRBJ1-3

DNA: TGCGCCAGCAGCGCACAGGGGGCCCCCACAGATACGCAGTATTTT
CDR3: CASSAQGAPTDTQYF
V: TRBV5-1
D: TRBD1
size: few
J: TRBJ2-3

DNA: TGTGCTAGCAGCTTGGAACCGGGACTAGCATACAATGAGCAGTTCTTC
CDR3: CASSLEPGLAYNEQFF
V: TRBV7-7
D: TRBD2
size: few
J: TRBJ2-1

DNA: TGTGCCAGCAGCCGCCCCGCGGGAGGCTTCAACACCGGGGAGCTGTTTTTT
CDR3: CASSRPAGGFNTGELFF
V: TRBV28
D: TRBD2
size: .
J: TRBJ2-2

DNA: TGCGCCAGCAGCTTGAGGGGACTAGCGGGGTACCAAGAGACCCAGTACTTC
CDR3: CASSLRGLAGYQETQYF
V: TRBV5-1
D: TRBD2
size: .
J: TRBJ2-5

DNA: TGCGCCAGCAGCTTGGCTCTAGCGGAGAGCACAGATACGCAGTATTTT
CDR3: CASSLALAESTDTQYF
V: TRBV5-1
D: TRBD2
size: .
J: TRBJ2-3

DNA: TGTGCCTGGCAGGCCGGATATGGCTACACCTTC
CDR3: CAWQAGYGYTF
V: TRBV30
D: .
size: few
J: TRBJ1-2

DNA: TGTGCCTGGGGGTATAGCGGGTACGAGACCCAGTACTTC
CDR3: CAWGYSGYETQYF
V: TRBV30
D: TRBD2
size: .
J: TRBJ2-5

DNA: TGCGCCAGCAGCCAACGACAGGGGGCGCGGGAGACCCAGTACTTC
CDR3: CASSQRQGARETQYF
V: TRBV4-3
D: TRBD1
size: few
J: TRBJ2-5

DNA: TGTGCCAGCACCAGTTGGGTCCCAGGGAAAAAACACTACGAGCAGTACTTC
CDR3: CASTSWVPGKKHYEQYF
V: TRBV7-2
D: .
size: .
J: TRBJ2-7

DNA: TGTGCCAGCAGTTACCCAGCTGAAGCTTTCTTT
CDR3: CASSYPAEAFF
V: TRBV6-6
D: .
size: .
J: TRBJ1-1

DNA: TGCGCCAGCAGTGGAGGACTAGCGGTTAGCACAGATACGCAGTATTTT
CDR3: CASSGGLAVSTDTQYF
V: TRBV10-2
D: TRBD2
size: .
J: TRBJ2-3

DNA: TGTGCCATCAGTGGACAGGGCGGCAATCAGCCCCAGCATTTT
CDR3: CAISGQGGNQPQHF
V: TRBV10-3
D: TRBD1
size: many
J: TRBJ1-5

DNA: TGCGCCAGCAGCCCAGGACAGAGCTACGAGCAGTACTTC
CDR3: CASSPGQSYEQYF
V: TRBV5-1
D: .
size: .
J: TRBJ2-7

DNA: TGTGCCAGCAGCTTAGTGGGGCAGGAAAATGGCTACACCTTC
CDR3: CASSLVGQENGYTF
V: TRBV7-8
D: .
size: .
J: TRBJ1-2

DNA: TGTGCCAGCAGCCCGGGTGGTGGGGGCAGGGGGGTCAAAGACGAGCAGTACTTC
CDR3: CASSPGGGGRGVKDEQYF
V: TRBV7-8
D: .
size: .
J: TRBJ2-7

DNA: TGTGCCAGCAGTGGGTATAGGGACAGCTACGAGCAGTACTTC
CDR3: CASSGYRDSYEQYF
V: TRBV7-9
D: TRBD1
size: .
J: TRBJ2-7

DNA: TGTGCCAGCAGTCACATAGGTACCGGGACAGGGAATCAGCCCCAGCATTTT
CDR3: CASSHIGTGTGNQPQHF
V: TRBV27
D: TRBD1
size: .
J: TRBJ1-5

DNA: TGTGCCAGCAGGGATCGGGGACAGAACACTGAAGCTTTCTTT
CDR3: CASRDRGQNTEAFF
V: TRBV28
D: .
size: .
J: TRBJ1-1

DNA: TGTGCCAGCAGTTATACGCGGACTAATGAAAAACTGTTTTTT
CDR3: CASSYTRTNEKLFF
V: TRBV6-5
D: .
size: .
J: TRBJ1-4

DNA: TGCAGCGTTGTAGCGGGAATTGGCATTCAGTACTTC
CDR3: CSVVAGIGIQYF
V: TRBV29-1
D: TRBD2
size: .
J: TRBJ2-4

DNA: TGTGCCAGCAGCCCGGAAGACAGGGGAGGAAACACCATATATTTT
CDR3: CASSPEDRGGNTIYF
V: TRBV6-5
D: TRBD1
size: .
J: TRBJ1-3

DNA: TGTGCCAGTAGTAACAACAGGGATCAGCCCCAGCATTTT
CDR3: CASSNNRDQPQHF
V: TRBV19
D: .
size: .
J: TRBJ1-5

DNA: TGTGCCAGCAGTGAAGACGGTCAGGGCTACGAGCAGTACTTC
CDR3: CASSEDGQGYEQYF
V: TRBV25-1
D: .
size: .
J: TRBJ2-7